This T cell receptor (beta chain) originates from a study of cytotoxic CD8 clonotypes in ibrutinib-treated CLL. Study information: After a median approximately 12 months on treatment (6 to 36), response samples were drawn. Sequencing produced an average of approximately 230,000 productive templates and some 100,000 productive rearrangements per sample. General observations from the study: Clonality increased at ibrutinib response, then returned toward baseline at progression.

Investigators sought sequencing depths of between 1 in 200,000 and 1 in 1 million T cells. TCRdb's copy holds only in-frame clones and misses some; the assay was immunoSEQ multiplex PCR. Here the sample spans roughly 200,000 clones, 72% being singletons. Of note for this clone: No antigen is known for it.

This clonotype was obtained from a human donor with chronic lymphocytic leukemia. Sequenced here: PBMCs, sampled after 24 months of ibrutinib treatment.

The CDR3 here is CASRTGTGVGYTF. In DNA, the CDR3 is TGTGCCAGCAGAACCGGGACAGGGGTCGGCTACACCTTC. The chain links TRBV5-6 to TRBJ1-2, with 10 bases that match TRBD1. J gave up 8 bases and V 5 bases, and 6 bases lay outside the gene matches. This CDR3 is 13 amino acids long. Looked up from germline, CDR1 is SGHDT and CDR2 is YYEEEE.